Below, 17 T cell receptor beta chains from the same sample are listed, as sequenced in a study of tissue T cells after allogeneic stem cell transplantation. Only in-frame clones appear in the TCRdb table, and some are missing; sequencing was by immunoSEQ multiplex PCR. Of more than 6,500 clones in the sample, over 30% were seen once. Time point denoted: mouse harvest day 14 after allogeneic transplant. Tail vein injection delivered 10^7 T-cell-depleted bone marrow cells and 10^6 splenic CD5+ T cells. Source material: skin. The receptors were gathered from a female BALB/c mouse given C57BL/6 T cells with graft-versus-host disease after an allogeneic hematopoietic cell transplant.

By proportion, this clone is medium-sized. The gene symbols are mouse symbols. Coverage ceases 1 residue before the CDR3 finishes, and the germline J gene fills in the end. V and J are TRBV26 and TRBJ2-3, with TRBD1 identical over 9 bases. CDR3 length equals 15 residues. Per germline, CDR1 KGHPV and CDR2 FQNQEV (reference sequence). The V and J ends lost 4 bases and 0 bases, in that order; junction bases with no gene match: 2. The DNA read from the CDR3 is TGTGCCAGCAGTCCGGGACAGGGTAGTGCAGAAACGCTGTAT. Translated: CASSPGQGSAETLY. The full CDR3 is CASSPGQGSAETLYF.

Sample share makes this clone medium-sized. Gene names denote mouse genes. The missing CDR3 end, 1 residue past where the read stops, is filled in from the germline J gene. The chain has TRBV3 and TRBJ2-7, with D perhaps TRBD1 (7 bases). CDR1 SNHLY and CDR2 FYNGKV come from the germline V gene (reference sequence). The CDR3 totals 14 residues. The V and J ends lost 0 bases and 2 bases respectively, with 8 bases between them. CDR3 amino acids: CASSLAGGPYEQYF. CDR3 bases read: TGTGCCAGCAGCTTAGCAGGGGGCCCCTATGAACAGTAC.

This clone was counted between two and nine times. Germline and genes here are mouse. The sequenced fragment ends 1 residue before the CDR3 boundary, so the rest is inferred from the germline J gene. The chain carries TRBV17 and TRBJ2-1; TRBD1 is a possible D gene (5 bases). The CDR3 is 17 residues long. The germline CDR1 and CDR2 sequences are MNHDT and YYDKIL. V was clipped by 6 bases and J by 3 bases, with 21 bases between them. The DNA read from the CDR3 is TGTGCTAGCAGCCCCGGACACTTCAATAAACTCTATGCTGAGCAGTTC. The encoded protein is CASSPGHFNKLYAEQF. The entire CDR3 protein is CASSPGHFNKLYAEQFF.

Note on this clone: Mouse names are used for the genes. The read ends 1 residue before the CDR3 terminus; that terminus is restored from the germline J gene. The rearrangement joins TRBV13-1 to TRBJ2-4; D unclear. Germline V gives CDR1 NSHNY, CDR2 SYGAGN. The CDR3 is made up of 11 amino acids. Trimming pared 2 bases from V and 4 bases from J, leaving 2 bases between. CDR3 sequence: CASSDKNTLYF. The part of the CDR3 DNA that was read is TGTGCCAGCAGTGACAAAAACACCTTGTAC.

On this clone: The gene symbols are mouse symbols. The CDR3 is cut off 1 residue early in the read; its end comes from the germline J gene. The chain employs TRBV5 and TRBJ2-7, with D possibly being TRBD1 (6 bases). The CDR3 spans 14 residues. V was trimmed by 0 bases and J by 2 bases, leaving 8 bases between them. CDR1 LGHNA and CDR2 YNLKQL come from the germline V gene (reference sequence). The covered CDR3 bases are TGTGCCAGCAGCCAAGAGGGACAAACCTATGAACAGTAC. Its protein product is CASSQEGQTYEQY. The full-length CDR3 reads as CASSQEGQTYEQYF.

This clone is termed medium-sized (0.01 to 0.1%). These gene names are mouse names. The read comes to an end 1 residue before the CDR3 does, leaving the germline J gene to fill in the end. The chain employs TRBV26 and TRBJ2-7, with D possibly being TRBD2 (5 bases). There are 13 residues in the CDR3. With 1 base removed from V and 1 base from J, the gap between germline ends came to 5 bases. The germline CDR1 and CDR2 sequences are KGHPV and FQNQEV (reference sequence). CDR3: CASSLLGSYEQYF. CDR3 DNA, as far as it was read: TGTGCCAGCAGTCTGTTGGGGTCCTATGAACAGTAC.

In its sample, this clone is medium-sized. The genes and germline here are from mouse. The read comes to an end 1 residue before the CDR3 does, leaving the germline J gene to fill in the end. This sample also contains other DNA sequences that code for the same CDR3. V is TRBV19 and J is TRBJ2-7; 11 nucleotides line up with TRBD2. Trimming took 5 bases from V and 4 from J; bases not matched to a gene: 5. The CDR3 totals 14 residues. Germline V gene sequence: CDR1 FNHDT, CDR2 SITEND (reference sequence). CDR3 loop: CASSTGTGGYEQYF. The sequenced part of the CDR3 DNA is TGTGCCAGCAGCACCGGGACTGGGGGTTATGAACAGTAC.

There are a few counts of this clone. Mouse gene names apply. The read is 1 residue too short to cover the CDR3 end, so that end is filled in from the germline J gene. The V and J genes are TRBV19 and TRBJ2-5, with 8 positions matching TRBD2. The trim removed 5 bases at V and 1 base at J, leaving 0 bases unmatched. Germline CDR1 reads FNHDT; CDR2 reads SITEND (reference sequence). The CDR3 extends over 13 amino acids. CDR3 sequence: CASRLGDQDTQYF. CDR3 bases read: TGTGCCAGCAGACTGGGGGACCAAGACACCCAGTAC. Complete variable domain (other parts from reference TRBV19 and TRBJ2-5): GGIITQTPKFLIGQEGQKLTLKCQQNFNHDTMYWYRQDSGKGLRLIYYSITENDLQKGDLSEGYDASREKKSSFSLTVTSAQKNEMAVFLCASRLGDQDTQYFGPGTRLLVL.

Within the sample, this clone is medium-sized. Gene names and germline refer to mouse. The read terminates 1 residue ahead of where the CDR3 ends, so the germline J gene completes it. This chain links TRBV13-2 with TRBJ2-7; 9 bases are a match to TRBD2. CDR3 length: 13 amino acids. Germline CDR1 is NNHNN and CDR2 is SYGAGS (reference sequence). V shed 3 bases, J shed 7 bases, and the junction held 5 bases outside the gene matches. The CDR3 reads CASGVGGAREQYF. The part of the CDR3 DNA that was read is TGTGCCAGCGGTGTTGGGGGGGCGCGAGAACAGTAC.

Turning to this clone: Germline and genes: mouse. The read ends 1 residue shy of where the CDR3 ends; the end is completed using the germline J gene. The chain combines TRBV15 with TRBJ2-5, with 8 bases aligning to TRBD2. Germline V CDR1 and CDR2: SGHND, FRSKSL. The CDR3 is 13 amino acids. V was pared by 3 bases and J by 6 bases, with 2 bases of the junction left unmatched. The sequenced CDR3 bases are TGTGCCAGCAGTTTGGGGGGGGCGGACACCCAGTAC. As protein: CASSLGGADTQY. The complete CDR3 reads CASSLGGADTQYF.

This clone is labeled as medium-sized (0.01 to 0.1%). Any gene name here is a mouse gene name. The read ends 1 residue before the CDR3 terminus; that terminus is restored from the germline J gene. The J gene is TRBJ2-3, the V gene TRBV26, with unresolved D. CDR1 is KGHPV, CDR2 FQNQEV, per germline (reference sequence). Trimming stripped 2 bases from V and 1 base from J, with 10 bases between. CDR3 size: 15 residues. The sequenced CDR3 bases are TGTGCCAGCAGTCTGAGGACGAGGGGTGCAGAAACGCTGTAT. Amino acids: CASSLRTRGAETLY. The CDR3 in its entirety is CASSLRTRGAETLYF.

A few counts support this clone. Mouse names are used for the genes. The CDR3 is cut off 1 residue early in the read; its end comes from the germline J gene. The chain joins TRBV12-1 to TRBJ2-2, with 11 nucleotides matching TRBD2. The length of the CDR3 is 17 residues. Germline assignment: CDR1 SGHSN and CDR2 HYEKVE. V lost 1 base and J lost 4; bases outside the gene matches: 7. The sequenced CDR3 bases are TGTGCCAGCTCTCTAAACTGGGGGGGCGCGATCACCGGGCAGCTCTAC. This gives the protein CASSLNWGGAITGQLY. The whole CDR3 sequence reads CASSLNWGGAITGQLYF. The variable domain in full, completed from reference TRBV12-1 and TRBJ2-2, reads DSGVVQSPRHIIKEKGGRSVLTCIPISGHSNVVWYQQTLGKELKFLIQHYEKVERDKGFLPSRFSVQQFDDYHSEMNMSALELEDSAMYFCASSLNWGGAITGQLYFGEGSKLTVL.

For this clone: Genes here carry mouse names. The missing CDR3 end, 1 residue past where the read stops, is filled in from the germline J gene. This sequence joins TRBV19 and TRBJ1-3, with D perhaps matching TRBD1 (6 bases). The V gene's germline CDR1 is FNHDT and CDR2 SITEND (reference sequence). Trimming pared 4 bases from V and 0 bases from J, leaving 14 bases between. The CDR3 loop spans 16 amino acids. The covered CDR3 bases are TGTGCCAGCAGTCTTCGACAGGTCGTTTCTGGAAATACGCTCTAT. It yields the protein CASSLRQVVSGNTLY. The complete CDR3 sequence is CASSLRQVVSGNTLYF.

On this clone itself: Germline and genes: mouse. The covered CDR3 bases are TGTGCAAGCAGCTTAGATTGGAGTCAAAACACCTTGTAC. Protein sequence: CASSLDWSQNTLY. The whole CDR3 protein is CASSLDWSQNTLYF. The chain recombines TRBV16 with TRBJ2-4; D remains unclear. The read falls 1 residue short of the CDR3 end, and the missing part is taken from the germline J gene. The germline V and J ends were trimmed by 0 bases and 0 bases, with 4 bases remaining between them. Germline V gives CDR1 SGHSA, CDR2 FRNQAP. This CDR3 has 14 residues.

By sample share, this clone is medium-sized. Genes and germline are mouse. From the germline J gene comes the end of the CDR3, since the read stops 1 residue before it. This chain links TRBV26 with TRBJ1-2; no clear D gene. CDR1 and CDR2 (germline): KGHPV, FQNQEV (reference sequence). This CDR3 has 12 amino acids. V lost 6 bases, J lost 0 bases, and 5 bases lay in between. The part of the CDR3 DNA that was read is TGTGCCAGCAGCCCGACAAACTCCGACTACACC. Its protein product is CASSPTNSDYT. The full CDR3 protein is CASSPTNSDYTF.

A remark on this clone: Genes here carry mouse names. The CDR3 goes on 1 residue after the read ends, and that part is filled in from the germline J gene. This chain uses TRBV12-1 with TRBJ2-2, with D maybe TRBD1 (5 bases). The CDR3 has 15 amino acids. Trimming removed 0 bases from V and 1 base from J, with 8 bases in between. Per germline, CDR1 SGHSN and CDR2 HYEKVE. The DNA read from the CDR3 is TGTGCCAGCTCTCTCGAAGGGGTAAACACCGGGCAGCTCTAC. Its translation: CASSLEGVNTGQLY. The entire CDR3 sequence reads CASSLEGVNTGQLYF.

About this clone itself: Gene and germline names: mouse. The read terminates 1 residue ahead of where the CDR3 ends, so the germline J gene completes it. The rearrangement links TRBV15 to TRBJ2-2; TRBD1 or TRBD2 may be the D gene (5 bases each). The CDR3 totals 13 residues. CDR1 and CDR2 (germline): SGHND, FRSKSL. Trimming shortened V by 6 bases and J by 2 bases, and 7 bases separated the two germline ends. The CDR3 spells CASSRGNTGQLYF. CDR3 bases read: TGTGCCAGCAGCCGGGGGAACACCGGGCAGCTCTAC.